This TCR beta chain was sequenced during a study of T-cell reconstitution after alpha-beta-depleted transplantation in children. The study, taken as a whole, reports: The high TCRbeta diversity at day 60 in some patients came from surviving recipient T cells and thymic progenitors.

Germline V CDR1 and CDR2: SGHRS, YFSETQ. The germline V and J ends were trimmed by 0 bases and 3 bases, with 6 bases remaining between them. The CDR3 extends over 13 amino acids. This clonotype was seen many times. Its antigen is as yet unknown. The library targeted TCRbeta and was prepared with unique molecular identifiers. TCRdb reprocessed the PCR reads with MiXCR, giving one entry per CDR3 protein. The sample yields about a million distinct CDR3 sequences, less than 30% seen once. The sequencing here drew on PBMCs, mostly from graft donor cells, taken 360 days after TCRalphabeta/CD19-depleted stem cell transplant. The TCR was taken from a boy in the first two years of life who had a stem cell transplant for SCID, so the T cells may come from the graft donor. The gene calls are TRBV5-1 and TRBJ1-1; D call uncertain. CDR3 nucleotides: TGCGCCAGCAGCTTGGTGAGTGACACTGAAGCTTTCTTT. Protein: CASSLVSDTEAFF. The whole variable domain, remainder taken from reference TRBV5-1 and TRBJ1-1, is KAGVTQTPRYLIKTRGQQVTLSCSPISGHRSVSWYQQTPGQGLQFLFEYFSETQRNKGNFPGRFSGRQFSNSRSEMNVSTLELGDSALYLCASSLVSDTEAFFGQGTRLTVV.